This T cell receptor beta chain was sequenced during a study of T cell responses to AZD1222 COVID-19 vaccine. TCRdb's copy holds only in-frame clones and misses some; the assay was immunoSEQ multiplex PCR. The sample consists of over 110,000 clones, about 92% of them appearing once. The germline V gene has CDR1 LNHDA and CDR2 SQIVND (reference sequence). The V end lost 0 bases, the J end lost 4 bases, and 12 bases lay between the germline ends. The CDR3 is made up of 15 amino acids. This clonotype originated in an adult who had recovered from COVID-19. Sequencing used peripheral blood, obtained after recovery from COVID-19. The chain has TRBV19 and TRBJ1-1; weak D call: TRBD1 (5 bases). CDR3: CASSIDGARTTEAFF. As DNA, the CDR3 is TGTGCCAGTAGTATAGATGGGGCGAGGACCACTGAAGCTTTCTTT. Combining the CDR3 with reference TRBV19 and TRBJ1-1 gives the whole variable domain DGGITQSPKYLFRKEGQNVTLSCEQNLNHDAMYWYRQDPGQGLRLIYYSQIVNDFQKGDIAEGYSVSREKKESFPLTVTSAQKNPTAFYLCASSIDGARTTEAFFGQGTRLTVV.